The clone carrying this TCR beta chain has a count of ten or more. Antigen specificity is unknown. The CDR3 runs 15 residues. V shed 1 base and J shed 4 bases, with 16 bases lying between them. Germline V gene sequence: CDR1 DFQATT, CDR2 SNEGSKA (reference sequence). TCRdb fed the 5' RACE reads into MiXCR, producing one record per CDR3 protein. The table records some 120,000 distinct CDR3 sequences, approximately 6.2% of them present only once. This sample stems from a study of T-cell memory formation after mild COVID-19. Looking at the study overall: TCR clustering was largely donor specific. General study points: Researchers report contracting CD4+ clones mostly in CM and EM, with CD8+ clones in EMRA. That cross-reactive memory joined was suggested by some responding clones appearing in pre-infection memory.

This TCR was sampled from an adult woman who had mild COVID-19 (a few samples of this study predate the infection). Cell type and time point are not known. This chain uses TRBV20-1 with TRBJ1-2; D perhaps matches TRBD1 (5 bases). Sequenced: PBMCs or a T cell subset sorted from them (not recorded which). CDR3 amino acids: CSARGSHRTVYGYTF. DNA for the CDR3: TGCAGTGCTAGAGGTAGCCACAGGACGGTCTATGGCTACACCTTC.